These 8 T cell receptor beta chains came from one sample sequenced in a study of beta chain features in type 1 diabetes. Sequencing targeted expressed TCRB transcripts, as all isolated RNA had been reverse transcribed. Libraries were prepared by immunoSEQ multiplex PCR; TCRdb keeps only in-frame clonotypes and omits some of them. The table includes 200,000 to 300,000 clones, around 21% detected once. Findings and caveats of the study: Shortening that was moderate but significant affected the TCRB CDR3s of Type 1 diabetes patients in all four CD4+ subsets.

Which antigens these TCRs recognize remains unknown. The sequenced sample consisted of naive CD4+ T cells from blood. Source of these receptors: a woman aged 40-49 years with type 1 diabetes.

A few counts support this clone. The genes are TRBV7-9 and TRBJ1-2, with D possibly TRBD1 on 6 matching bases. The germline V gene has CDR1 SEHNR and CDR2 FQNEAQ (reference sequence). Trimming took off 5 bases at V and 5 bases at J, with 12 bases between the two ends. The CDR3 consists of 13 residues. CDR3 DNA: TGTGCCAGCAGCCGAGGACAGACATATGGCTACACCTTC. It translates to CASSRGQTYGYTF.

V is TRBV28 and J is TRBJ2-5; possibly TRBD1 for D (6 bases). The CDR3 consists of 14 residues. V was clipped by 4 bases and J by 2 bases, with 11 bases between them. CDR1 and CDR2 (germline): MDHEN, SYDVKM. The CDR3 DNA reads as TGTGCCAGCAGTTCATCAGGGGCGCAAGAGACCCAGTACTTC. It yields the protein CASSSSGAQETQYF.

The table lists this clone with a few counts. V is TRBV14 and J is TRBJ2-7; weak D call: TRBD1 (5 bases). Germline CDR1 is SGHDN and CDR2 is FVKESK. This CDR3 has 11 amino acids. Between the trimmed V and J ends, which lost 0 bases and 13 bases, there was a span of 10 bases. Written as DNA, the CDR3 is TGTGCCAGCAGCCAAGAAGGGGAATGTTACTTC. It encodes CASSQEGECYF.

The V gene is TRBV7-9, the J gene TRBJ2-7; D is unresolved. This CDR3 contains 14 residues. The germline gives CDR1 SEHNR, CDR2 FQNEAQ (reference sequence). V was clipped by 3 bases and J by 0 bases, with 9 bases between them. The CDR3: CASSLASASYEQYF. The CDR3 nucleotides are TGTGCCAGCAGCTTGGCAAGCGCCTCCTACGAGCAGTACTTC.

This clone was observed a few times. The chain recombines TRBV4-1 with TRBJ1-2, with TRBD1 matching 8 bases. Unmatched junction bases numbered 9, after V lost 6 bases and J lost 3 bases. The length of the CDR3 is 15 residues. Germline values: CDR1 MGHRA, CDR2 YSYEKL. For the CDR3, the DNA is TGCGCCAGCAGTCGGACAGGGCAAGAGGACTATGGCTACACCTTC. Encoded protein: CASSRTGQEDYGYTF.

This clone was found a few times. This sequence joins TRBV28 and TRBJ1-2; 8 bases fit TRBD1. CDR1 and CDR2 from the germline V gene are MDHEN and SYDVKM. V trimming: 8 bases; J trimming: 4 bases; junction bases outside the gene matches: 6. The CDR3 spans 13 residues. The CDR3 DNA reads TGTGCCAGCTCAGGGGGCCAGGGCTATGGCTACACCTTC. Translated: CASSGGQGYGYTF.

This clone was counted between two and nine times. Relative to the germline gene, one junction end is altered; a read error may explain this. The rearrangement links TRBV28 to TRBJ1-1; D ambiguous. The germline CDR1 and CDR2 sequences are MDHEN and SYDVKM. The CDR3 contains 12 residues. The DNA for the CDR3 is TGTGCCAGCAGTTTAAATAACATTGAAGCTTTCTTT. It is translated as CASSLNNIEAFF. Based on the CDR3 plus reference TRBV28 and TRBJ1-1, the full variable domain is DVKVTQSSRYLVKRTGEKVFLECVQDMDHENMFWYRQDPGLGLRLIYFSYDVKMKEKGDIPEGYSVSREKKERFSLILESASTNQTSMYLCASSLNNIEAFFGQGTRLTVV.

In this sample, this clone turned up a few times. The chain employs TRBV11-2 and TRBJ2-3; a weak D match, TRBD2 (5 bases). V lost 0 bases, J lost 3 bases, and 7 bases lay in between. This CDR3 contains 14 residues. Germline assignment: CDR1 SGHAT and CDR2 FQNNGV. CDR3 loop: CASSLDRTTDTQYF. CDR3 DNA: TGTGCCAGCAGCTTAGATAGGACTACAGATACGCAGTATTTT.